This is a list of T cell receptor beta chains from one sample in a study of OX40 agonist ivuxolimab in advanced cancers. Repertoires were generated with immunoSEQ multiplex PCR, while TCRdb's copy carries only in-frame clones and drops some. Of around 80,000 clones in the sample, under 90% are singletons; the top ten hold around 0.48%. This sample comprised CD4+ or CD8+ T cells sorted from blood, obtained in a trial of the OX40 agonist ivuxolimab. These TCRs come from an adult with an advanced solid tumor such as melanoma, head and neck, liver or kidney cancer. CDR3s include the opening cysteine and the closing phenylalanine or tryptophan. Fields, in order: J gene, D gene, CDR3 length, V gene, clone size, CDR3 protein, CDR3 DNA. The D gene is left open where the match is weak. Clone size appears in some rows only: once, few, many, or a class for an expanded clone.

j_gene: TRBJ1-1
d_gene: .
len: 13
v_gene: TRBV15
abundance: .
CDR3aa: CATSRETRPKAFF
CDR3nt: TGTGCCACCAGCAGAGAGACCCGGCCAAAAGCTTTCTTT

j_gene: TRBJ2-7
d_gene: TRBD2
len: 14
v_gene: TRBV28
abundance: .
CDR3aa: CASSFGLAGVEQYF
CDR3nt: TGTGCCAGCAGTTTTGGTCTAGCGGGAGTTGAGCAGTACTTC

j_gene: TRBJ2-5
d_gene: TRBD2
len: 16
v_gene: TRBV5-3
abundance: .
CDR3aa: CARSFVSGGAEETQYF
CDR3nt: TGTGCCAGAAGCTTTGTTAGCGGGGGGGCGGAAGAGACCCAGTACTTC

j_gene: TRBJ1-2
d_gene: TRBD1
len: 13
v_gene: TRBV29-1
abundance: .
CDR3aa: CSVQPGQGYGYTF
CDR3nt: TGCAGCGTTCAGCCGGGACAGGGTTATGGCTACACCTTC

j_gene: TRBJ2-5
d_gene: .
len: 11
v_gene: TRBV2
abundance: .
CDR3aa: CASKRTETQYF
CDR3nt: TGTGCCAGCAAGCGAACAGAGACCCAGTACTTC

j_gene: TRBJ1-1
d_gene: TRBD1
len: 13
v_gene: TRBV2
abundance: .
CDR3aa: CASTGQMNTEAFF
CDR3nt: TGTGCCAGCACGGGACAGATGAACACTGAAGCTTTCTTT

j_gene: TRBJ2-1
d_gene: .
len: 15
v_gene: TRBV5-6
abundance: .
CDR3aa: CASSLLTRDYNEQFF
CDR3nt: TGTGCCAGCAGCTTACTTACCAGGGACTACAATGAGCAGTTCTTC

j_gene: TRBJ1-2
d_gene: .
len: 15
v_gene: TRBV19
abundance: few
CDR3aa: CASSDQGTANYGYTF
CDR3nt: TGTGCCAGTAGTGATCAGGGTACAGCTAACTATGGCTACACCTTC

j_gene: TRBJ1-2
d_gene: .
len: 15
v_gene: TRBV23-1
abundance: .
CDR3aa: CASSQSGREGYGYTF
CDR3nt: TGCGCCAGCAGTCAATCGGGGAGAGAGGGGTATGGCTACACCTTC

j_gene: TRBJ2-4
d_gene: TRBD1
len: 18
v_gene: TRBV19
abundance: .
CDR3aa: CASSIDGLSGQGRNIQYF
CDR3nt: TGTGCCAGTAGTATAGACGGCCTCTCGGGACAGGGTAGGAACATTCAGTACTTC

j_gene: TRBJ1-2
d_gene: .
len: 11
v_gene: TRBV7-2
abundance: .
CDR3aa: CASSLNYGYTF
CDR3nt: TGTGCCAGCAGCTTAAACTATGGCTACACCTTC

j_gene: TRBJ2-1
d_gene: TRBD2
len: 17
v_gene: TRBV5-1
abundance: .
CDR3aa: CASRGTSGRLEYNEQFF
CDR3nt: TGCGCCAGCAGAGGGACTAGCGGGAGGCTAGAATACAATGAGCAGTTCTTC

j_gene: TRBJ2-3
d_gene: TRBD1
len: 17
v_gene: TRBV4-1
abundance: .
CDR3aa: CASSRTWTGSSTDTQYF
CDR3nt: TGCGCCAGCAGCCGAACCTGGACAGGGTCTAGCACAGATACGCAGTATTTT

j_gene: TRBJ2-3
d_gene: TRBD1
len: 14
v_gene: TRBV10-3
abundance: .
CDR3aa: CAITTQGGADTQYF
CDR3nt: TGTGCCATCACTACCCAAGGGGGCGCAGATACGCAGTATTTT

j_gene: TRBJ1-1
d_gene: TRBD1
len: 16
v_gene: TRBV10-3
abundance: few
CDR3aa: CATFVPSGQPNTEAFF
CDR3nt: TGTGCCACCTTCGTACCATCGGGACAGCCGAACACTGAAGCTTTCTTT

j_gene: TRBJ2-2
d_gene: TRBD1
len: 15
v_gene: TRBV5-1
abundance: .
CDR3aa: CASSLNRGKTGELFF
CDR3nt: TGCGCCAGCAGCTTGAACAGGGGAAAAACCGGGGAGCTGTTTTTT

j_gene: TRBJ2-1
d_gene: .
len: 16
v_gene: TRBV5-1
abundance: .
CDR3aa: CASSLEGTAAYNEQFF
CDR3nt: TGCGCCAGCAGCTTGGAGGGGACGGCGGCCTACAATGAGCAGTTCTTC

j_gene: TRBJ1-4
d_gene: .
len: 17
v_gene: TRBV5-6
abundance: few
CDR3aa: CASSHTGHMRAREKLFF
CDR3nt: TGTGCCAGCAGCCACACAGGGCACATGAGGGCTAGGGAAAAACTGTTTTTT

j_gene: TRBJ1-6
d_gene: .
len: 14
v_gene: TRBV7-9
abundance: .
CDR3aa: CASSPERGTSPLHF
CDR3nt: TGTGCCAGCAGCCCAGAGAGGGGCACTTCACCCCTCCACTTT

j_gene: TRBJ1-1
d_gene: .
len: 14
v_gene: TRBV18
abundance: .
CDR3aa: CASSPRGGDTEAFF
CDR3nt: TGTGCCAGCTCACCCAGGGGAGGGGACACTGAAGCTTTCTTT

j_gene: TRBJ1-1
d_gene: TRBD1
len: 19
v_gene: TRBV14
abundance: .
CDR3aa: CASSRSYFGGGQGSTEAFF
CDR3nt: TGTGCCAGCAGCCGGTCCTATTTCGGAGGTGGACAGGGGTCCACTGAAGCTTTCTTT

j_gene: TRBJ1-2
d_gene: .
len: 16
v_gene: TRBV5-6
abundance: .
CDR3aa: CASSLIGWQGLHGYTF
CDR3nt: TGTGCCAGCAGCTTAATCGGTTGGCAGGGCCTTCATGGCTACACCTTC

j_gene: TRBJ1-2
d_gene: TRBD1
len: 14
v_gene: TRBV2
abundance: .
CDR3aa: CASNYGTGNYGYTF
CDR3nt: TGTGCCAGCAATTATGGGACAGGGAACTATGGCTACACCTTC

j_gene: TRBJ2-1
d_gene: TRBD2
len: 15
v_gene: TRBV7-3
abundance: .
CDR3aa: CASSLKLAGYNEQFF
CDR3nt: TGTGCCAGCAGCTTAAAACTAGCGGGCTACAATGAGCAGTTCTTC

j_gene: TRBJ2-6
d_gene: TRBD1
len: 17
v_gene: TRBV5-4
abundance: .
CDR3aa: CASSTGGRGPGANVLTF
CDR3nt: TGTGCCAGCAGCACCGGGGGCAGGGGGCCTGGGGCCAACGTCCTGACTTTC

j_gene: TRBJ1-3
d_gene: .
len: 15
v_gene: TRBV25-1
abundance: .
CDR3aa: CASSPTSATRNTIYF
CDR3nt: TGTGCCAGCAGTCCTACATCGGCCACCCGCAACACCATATATTTT

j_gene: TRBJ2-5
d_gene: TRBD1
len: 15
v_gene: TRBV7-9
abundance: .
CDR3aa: CASSTAGQGRETQYF
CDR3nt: TGTGCCAGCAGCACAGCGGGACAGGGTAGAGAGACCCAGTACTTC

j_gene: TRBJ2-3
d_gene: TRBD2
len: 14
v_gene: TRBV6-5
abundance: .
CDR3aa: CASSYSSGGDTQYF
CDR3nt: TGTGCCAGCAGTTACTCGTCGGGAGGAGATACGCAGTATTTT

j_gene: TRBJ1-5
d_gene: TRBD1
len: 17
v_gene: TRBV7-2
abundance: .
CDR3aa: CASSLRTGVVNNQPQHF
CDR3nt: TGTGCCAGCAGCCTCCGGACAGGGGTTGTCAACAATCAGCCCCAGCATTTT

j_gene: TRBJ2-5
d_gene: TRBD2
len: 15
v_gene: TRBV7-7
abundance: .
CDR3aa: CASSPTPGGTETQYF
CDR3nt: TGTGCCAGCAGCCCCACCCCGGGGGGGACAGAGACCCAGTACTTC

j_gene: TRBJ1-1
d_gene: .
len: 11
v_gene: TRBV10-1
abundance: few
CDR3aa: CASKQGAEAFF
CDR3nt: TGCGCCAGCAAACAGGGCGCTGAAGCTTTCTTT

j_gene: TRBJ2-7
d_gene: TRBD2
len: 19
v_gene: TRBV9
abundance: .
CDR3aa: CASSLHAGTSGRGSYEQYF
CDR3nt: TGTGCCAGCAGCCTACATGCCGGGACTAGCGGGAGAGGGTCCTACGAGCAGTACTTC

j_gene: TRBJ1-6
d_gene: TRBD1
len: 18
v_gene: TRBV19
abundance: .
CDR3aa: CASSPSSIRRTGSSPLHF
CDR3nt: TGTGCCAGTAGCCCCAGCTCAATTCGCCGGACAGGGAGTTCACCCCTCCACTTT

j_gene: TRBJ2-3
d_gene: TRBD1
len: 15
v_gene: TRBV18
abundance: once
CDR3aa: CASSLGTGATDTQYF
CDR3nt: TGTGCCAGCTCACTCGGGACAGGGGCTACAGATACGCAGTATTTT

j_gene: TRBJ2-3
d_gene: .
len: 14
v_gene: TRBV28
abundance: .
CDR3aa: CASGDPSGTDTQYF
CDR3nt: TGTGCCAGCGGGGACCCTAGCGGCACAGATACGCAGTATTTT

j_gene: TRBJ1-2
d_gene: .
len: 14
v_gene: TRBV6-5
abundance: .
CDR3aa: CASMGGRGDYGYTF
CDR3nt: TGTGCCAGCATGGGGGGCAGGGGAGACTATGGCTACACCTTC

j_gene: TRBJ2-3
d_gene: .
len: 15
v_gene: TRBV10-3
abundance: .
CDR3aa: CAISGSGVTTDTQYF
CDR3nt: TGTGCCATCAGTGGTAGCGGAGTGACCACAGATACGCAGTATTTT

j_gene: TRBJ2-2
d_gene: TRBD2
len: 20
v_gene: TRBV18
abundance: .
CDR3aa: CASSPNPIIASGRGTGELFF
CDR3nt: TGTGCCAGCTCACCGAACCCCATTATTGCTAGCGGGAGAGGCACCGGGGAGCTGTTTTTT

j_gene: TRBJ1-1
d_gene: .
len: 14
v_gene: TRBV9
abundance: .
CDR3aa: CASSVAQGNTEAFF
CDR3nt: TGTGCCAGCAGCGTGGCACAGGGGAACACTGAAGCTTTCTTT

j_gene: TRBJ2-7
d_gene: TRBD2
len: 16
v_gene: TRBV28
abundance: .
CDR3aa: CASSSLLAGGSYEQYF
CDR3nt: TGTGCCAGCAGTTCCTTACTAGCGGGAGGTAGCTACGAGCAGTACTTC

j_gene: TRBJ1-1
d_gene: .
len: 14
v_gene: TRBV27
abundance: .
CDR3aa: CASSLSPAYGEAFF
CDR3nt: TGTGCCAGCAGTTTATCCCCCGCTTATGGTGAAGCTTTCTTT

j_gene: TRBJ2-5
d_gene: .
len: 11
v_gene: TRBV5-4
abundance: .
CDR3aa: CASSSQETQYF
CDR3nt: TGTGCCAGCAGCTCCCAAGAGACCCAGTACTTC

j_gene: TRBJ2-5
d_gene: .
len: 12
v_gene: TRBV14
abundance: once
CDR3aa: CASSQEGRTQYF
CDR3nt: TGTGCCAGCAGCCAAGAGGGGCGAACCCAGTACTTC

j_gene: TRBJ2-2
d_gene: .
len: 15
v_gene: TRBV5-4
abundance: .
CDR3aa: CASSLALMGTGELFF
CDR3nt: TGTGCCAGCAGCTTGGCCTTAATGGGGACCGGGGAGCTGTTTTTT

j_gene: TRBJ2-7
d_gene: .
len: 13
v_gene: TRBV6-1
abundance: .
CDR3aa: CASSYDGTYEQYF
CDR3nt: TGTGCCAGCAGTTATGACGGGACCTACGAGCAGTACTTC

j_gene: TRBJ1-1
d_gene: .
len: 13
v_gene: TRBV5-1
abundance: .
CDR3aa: CASSPSQGSRAFF
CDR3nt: TGCGCCAGCAGCCCGTCCCAGGGTTCCCGAGCTTTCTTT

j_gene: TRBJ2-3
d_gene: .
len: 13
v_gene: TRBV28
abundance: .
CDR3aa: CASSNPPPDTQYF
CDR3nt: TGTGCCAGCAGTAACCCTCCCCCAGATACGCAGTATTTT

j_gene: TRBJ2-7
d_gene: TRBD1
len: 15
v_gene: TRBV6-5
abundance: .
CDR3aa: CASSRDRGRSYEQYF
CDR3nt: TGTGCCAGCAGTCGGGACAGGGGGAGGTCCTACGAGCAGTACTTC

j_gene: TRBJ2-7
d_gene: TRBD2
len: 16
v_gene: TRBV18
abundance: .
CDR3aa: CASSSGLAGASYEQYF
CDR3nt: TGTGCCAGCTCAAGTGGACTAGCGGGAGCCTCCTACGAGCAGTACTTC

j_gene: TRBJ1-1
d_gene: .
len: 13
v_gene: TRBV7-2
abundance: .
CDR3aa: CASSSQRNTEAFF
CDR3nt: TGTGCCAGCAGCTCACAAAGGAACACTGAAGCTTTCTTT

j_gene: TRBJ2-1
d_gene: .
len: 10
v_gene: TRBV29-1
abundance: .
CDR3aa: CSVADATEFF
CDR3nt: TGCAGCGTTGCGGACGCGACGGAGTTCTTC

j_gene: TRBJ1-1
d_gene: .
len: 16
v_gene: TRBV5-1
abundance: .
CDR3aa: CASSLAGFGAGAEAFF
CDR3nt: TGCGCCAGCAGCTTGGCCGGCTTTGGTGCGGGCGCTGAAGCTTTCTTT

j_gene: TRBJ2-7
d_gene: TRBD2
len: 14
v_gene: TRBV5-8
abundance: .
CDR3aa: CASKALAGTYEQYF
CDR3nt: TGTGCCAGCAAAGCTCTAGCGGGCACCTACGAGCAGTACTTC

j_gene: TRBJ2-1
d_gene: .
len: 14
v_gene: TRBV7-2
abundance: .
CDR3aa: CASRMGGSYNEQFF
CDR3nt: TGTGCCAGCAGGATGGGGGGTAGCTACAATGAGCAGTTCTTC

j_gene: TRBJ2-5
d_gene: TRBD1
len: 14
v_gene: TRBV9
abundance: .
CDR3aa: CASSAGQGWETQYF
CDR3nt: TGTGCCAGCAGCGCCGGACAGGGCTGGGAGACCCAGTACTTC